Presented here are 19 T cell receptor beta chains from one specimen sequenced in a study of regulatory T cells in long-lasting Graves disease. Noted time point: persistent/refractory GD, antithyroid drugs over 5 years with positive TRAb. Generation of the TCR library employed RNA extracted from PBMCs. According to the study, TCR beta libraries were built with iRepertoire HTBI primers and CDR3-region Arm-PCR. TCRdb re-called the multiplex PCR reads through MiXCR, storing one row per CDR3 protein. The profile shows some 450,000 distinct CDR3 sequences, 20% to 25% of them singletons. The sample consisted of peripheral blood mononuclear cells (PBMCs), taken when the disease was refractory, from a patient treated with antithyroid drugs. Receptor source: a female donor with Graves disease.

This clonotype has more than one count but fewer than ten. The rearrangement links TRBV19 to TRBJ1-1, with 7 bases identical to TRBD1. Per the germline V gene, CDR1 is LNHDA and CDR2 is SQIVND (reference sequence). This CDR3 region has 13 residues. The ends lost 5 bases at V and 4 bases at J; junction bases unmatched: 4. The CDR3 reads CASSPRGPTEAFF. Written as DNA, the CDR3 is TGTGCCAGTAGTCCGAGGGGGCCCACTGAAGCTTTCTTT.

The V call is TRBV11-2, the J call TRBJ2-7; TRBD2 matches at 7 bases. CDR1 and CDR2 (germline): SGHAT, FQNNGV. The trim removed 1 base at V and 3 bases at J, leaving 9 bases unmatched. The CDR3 runs 16 residues. This CDR3 reads CASSLGRTSGFYEQYF. In DNA form, the CDR3 reads TGTGCCAGCAGCTTAGGGAGGACTAGTGGTTTCTACGAGCAGTACTTC.

This chain links TRBV7-6 with TRBJ2-3; 9 bases line up with TRBD2. The CDR3 is 16 amino acids. In germline, CDR1 is SGHVS, CDR2 FNYEAQ. Trimming at V came to 0 bases and at J to 0 bases, leaving 1 base not matched to a gene. CDR3 region: CASSLATSGSTDTQYF. The CDR3 nucleotides are TGTGCCAGCAGCTTAGCAACTAGCGGGAGCACAGATACGCAGTATTTT.

Only a few counts were recorded for this clonotype. V gene TRBV6-9 combines with J gene TRBJ1-2, with a weak D call TRBD1 (5 bases). The V gene's germline CDR1 is MNHGY and CDR2 SVAAGI. V was cut by 3 bases and J by 3 bases, with 11 bases left in between. The CDR3 extends over 14 amino acids. CDR3 region: CASSYGGRDYGYTF. CDR3 DNA sequence: TGTGCCAGCAGTTACGGGGGAAGAGACTATGGCTACACCTTC.

This clonotype appeared a few times. The chain has TRBV10-3 and TRBJ2-6; D not resolved. The CDR3 is 14 amino acids. Germline assignment: CDR1 ENHRY and CDR2 SYGVKD. Trimming stripped 11 bases from V and 6 bases from J, with 17 bases between. The DNA of the CDR3 is TGTGCCTACGGACCTACCTCTACGGCCAACGTCCTGACTTTC. Translating it yields CAYGPTSTANVLTF.

This sequence joins TRBV28 and TRBJ1-2; D possibly corresponds to TRBD1 (6 bases). The CDR3 is 13 amino acids. Trimming took 6 bases from V and 8 from J, leaving 16 bases between them. Per germline, CDR1 MDHEN and CDR2 SYDVKM. The CDR3 DNA follows: TGTGCCAGCAGGTACAGGGATCTCGGAGGCTACACCTTC. It encodes CASRYRDLGGYTF.

This clonotype showed up just a few times. The gene calls are TRBV29-1 and TRBJ1-1; D call uncertain. Germline V lookup: CDR1 SQVTM, CDR2 ANQGSEA. This CDR3 is 12 amino acids long. With 7 bases removed from V and 4 bases from J, the gap between germline ends came to 13 bases. The CDR3 DNA is TGCAGCGCCAAGCCAACCGCCACTGAAGCTTTCTTT. Translated: CSAKPTATEAFF.

The chain combines TRBV7-9 with TRBJ1-1; D remains unclear. V was shortened by 7 bases and J by 5 bases, with 11 bases between the two germline ends. The germline gives CDR1 SEHNR, CDR2 FQNEAQ (reference sequence). The CDR3 loop spans 12 amino acids. The CDR3 region is CASTHGVTEAFF. The CDR3 DNA follows: TGTGCCAGCACCCATGGGGTGACTGAAGCTTTCTTT.

This clonotype has only a few counts. V is TRBV14 and J is TRBJ2-7, with 9 bases lining up with TRBD2. Germline-derived CDR1 and CDR2 are SGHDN and FVKESK. CDR3 length: 15 residues. Germline trimming cut 1 base from V and 0 bases from J; bases unmatched to any gene: 1. CDR3 in amino acids: CASSQGLAASYEQYF. The CDR3 bases are TGTGCCAGCAGCCAAGGACTAGCGGCCTCCTACGAGCAGTACTTC.

This clonotype was seen a few times. The V call is TRBV20-1, the J call TRBJ2-5; TRBD2 might be the D (7 bases). Between the trimmed V and J ends, which lost 5 bases and 1 base, there was a span of 32 bases. This CDR3 spans 20 amino acids. Germline loops: CDR1 DFQATT, CDR2 SNEGSKA (reference sequence). The CDR3 nucleotides read TGCAGTGCTCCGTGGACCTCAGGACAGCGACCAGCGGGGCTCCAAGAGACCCAGTACTTC. It codes for CSAPWTSGQRPAGLQETQYF.

The rearrangement links TRBV2 to TRBJ1-1, with no clear D. The ends were cut back, 8 bases at V and 5 bases at J, with 9 bases in the middle. This CDR3 is 11 amino acids long. The germline CDR1 and CDR2 sequences are SNHLY and FYNNEI. The DNA for the CDR3 is TGTGCCAGCCAGACCTTGACTGAAGCTTTCTTT. Its translation is CASQTLTEAFF.

The chain joins TRBV18 to TRBJ2-7; no clear D gene. The germline V gene encodes CDR1 KGHSH and CDR2 LQKENI. With 2 bases removed from V and 4 bases from J, the gap between germline ends came to 18 bases. CDR3 length: 16 amino acids. CDR3 residues: CASSPYGASSTYEQYF. CDR3 DNA sequence: TGTGCCAGCTCACCATATGGTGCTAGTTCGACGTACGAGCAGTACTTC.

V gene TRBV5-1 combines with J gene TRBJ2-4, with 10 bases aligning to TRBD2. V lost 3 bases and J lost 8; bases outside the gene matches: 11. CDR1 and CDR2 from the germline V gene are SGHRS and YFSETQ. The CDR3 has 16 residues. The CDR3 coding sequence is TGCGCCAGCAGCTCTGGGACTAGCGCCGCTCGTTACATTCAGTACTTC. It encodes CASSSGTSAARYIQYF. The full variable domain, rest sourced from reference TRBV5-1 and TRBJ2-4, is KAGVTQTPRYLIKTRGQQVTLSCSPISGHRSVSWYQQTPGQGLQFLFEYFSETQRNKGNFPGRFSGRQFSNSRSEMNVSTLELGDSALYLCASSSGTSAARYIQYFGAGTRLSVL.

This clonotype showed up just a few times. This sequence joins TRBV9 and TRBJ1-2, with no clear D. With 0 bases removed from V and 1 base from J, the gap between germline ends came to 7 bases. This CDR3 region has 14 residues. CDR1 and CDR2 (germline): SGDLS, YYNGEE. CDR3 bases: TGTGCCAGCAGCGTAGATTCCGGTAACTATGGCTACACCTTC. It translates to CASSVDSGNYGYTF. Together with reference TRBV9 and TRBJ1-2, the CDR3 gives the full variable domain: DSGVTQTPKHLITATGQRVTLRCSPRSGDLSVYWYQQSLDQGLQFLIQYYNGEERAKGNILERFSAQQFPDLHSELNLSSLELGDSALYFCASSVDSGNYGYTFGSGTRLTVV.

This clonotype showed up many times. This sequence joins TRBV6-1 and TRBJ2-7; 10 nucleotides match TRBD2. The germline V gene encodes CDR1 MNHNS and CDR2 SASEGT. V shed 6 bases, J shed 6 bases, and the junction held 11 bases outside the gene matches. The length of the CDR3 is 15 residues. As DNA, the CDR3 is TGTGCCAGCAGACAGACCCTACTAGCGGGACCCGAGCAGTACTTC. It translates to CASRQTLLAGPEQYF.

This clonotype came up a few times. The chain uses TRBV2 and TRBJ2-7, with 7 bases matching TRBD2. This CDR3 is 16 amino acids long. The germline CDR1 and CDR2 sequences are SNHLY and FYNNEI. With 5 bases clipped from V and 7 bases from J, the junction kept 17 bases outside the gene matches. CDR3 nucleotides: TGTGCCAGCAGTCTCTACGGACTAGACCGGGCTCGAGAGCAGTACTTC. Translating it yields CASSLYGLDRAREQYF.

The V call is TRBV7-6, the J call TRBJ2-7; TRBD2 matches 8 bases. Germline V lookup: CDR1 SGHVS, CDR2 FNYEAQ. V was clipped by 0 bases and J by 1 base; unmatched bases: 17. The CDR3 spans 20 residues. The CDR3 here is CASSLASVSVSGSSSYEQYF. The CDR3 nucleotides are TGTGCCAGCAGCTTAGCGAGTGTTAGTGTGAGCGGGAGCTCGTCCTACGAGCAGTACTTC.

The V call is TRBV29-1, the J call TRBJ2-7; D unclear. Germline CDR1 is SQVTM and CDR2 is ANQGSEA. V lost 8 bases to trimming and J lost 5 bases, with 13 bases between them. The CDR3 contains 11 residues. The CDR3 region is CSTRVTHEQYF. DNA for the CDR3: TGCAGCACCCGTGTAACCCACGAGCAGTACTTC.

As regards this clonotype: A single base separates this from a much larger clone, so it may be a read error. This chain uses TRBV20-1 with TRBJ2-7; 9 nucleotides align to TRBD2. The V gene's germline CDR1 is DFQATT and CDR2 SNEGSKA (reference sequence). The CDR3 runs 14 residues. J gave up 6 bases and V 3 bases, and 9 bases lay outside the gene matches. The CDR3 region is CSARVAGDMCEQYF. DNA of the CDR3: TGCAGTGCTAGGGTAGCGGGAGATATGTGCGAGCAGTACTTC.